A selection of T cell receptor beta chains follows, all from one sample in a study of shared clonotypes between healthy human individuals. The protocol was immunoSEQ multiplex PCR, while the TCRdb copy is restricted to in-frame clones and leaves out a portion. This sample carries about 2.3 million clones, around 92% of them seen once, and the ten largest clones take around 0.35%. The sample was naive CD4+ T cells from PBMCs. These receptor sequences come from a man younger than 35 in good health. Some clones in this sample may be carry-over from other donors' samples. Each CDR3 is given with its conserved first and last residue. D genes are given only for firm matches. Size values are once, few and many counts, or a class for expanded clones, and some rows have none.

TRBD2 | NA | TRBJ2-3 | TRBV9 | TGTGCCAGCAGTCCTCATAGCGGGACCTCCCCAGATACGCAGTATTTT | CASSPHSGTSPDTQYF
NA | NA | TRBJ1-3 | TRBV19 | TGTGCCAGTAGTGCTGCTGGAGACACCATATATTTT | CASSAAGDTIYF
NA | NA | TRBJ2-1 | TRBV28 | TGTGCCAGCAGTAGGTCAGGATCGATCAATGAGCAGTTCTTC | CASSRSGSINEQFF
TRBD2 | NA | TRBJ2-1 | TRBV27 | TGTGCCAGCATTCGGCTAGCGGGAGGGCCAGGGTACAATGAGCAGTTCTTC | CASIRLAGGPGYNEQFF
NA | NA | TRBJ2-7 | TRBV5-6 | TGTGCCAGCAGCTTTTCTGGGCTCTACGAGCAGTACTTC | CASSFSGLYEQYF
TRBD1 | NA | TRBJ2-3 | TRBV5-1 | TGCGCCAGCAGCTCCGGGGACAGGGGGACAGATACGCAGTATTTT | CASSSGDRGTDTQYF
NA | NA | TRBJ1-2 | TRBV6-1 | TGTGCCAGCAGTGAAGACAGAGGCTATGGCTACACCTTC | CASSEDRGYGYTF
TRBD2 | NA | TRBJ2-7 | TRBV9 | TGTGCCAGCAGCCGTGGAGGGAGGGCGGCCTACGAGCAGTACTTC | CASSRGGRAAYEQYF
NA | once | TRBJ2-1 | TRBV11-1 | TGTGCCAGCAGCTTAGTCTTGCGGAGCTCCTACAATGAGCAGTTCTTC | CASSLVLRSSYNEQFF
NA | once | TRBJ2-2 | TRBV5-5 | TGTGCCAGCTATTGGGGGGCGGCATACACCGGGGAGCTGTTTTTT | CASYWGAAYTGELFF
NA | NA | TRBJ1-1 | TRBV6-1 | TGTGCCAGCAGCAGAGAGGGGGGGATAGGCACTGAAGCTTTCTTT | CASSREGGIGTEAFF
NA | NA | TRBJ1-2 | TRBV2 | TGTGCCAGCACCCTCAACAGCAATGGCTACACCTTC | CASTLNSNGYTF
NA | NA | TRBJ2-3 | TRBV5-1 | TGCGCCAGCAGCTATAGTGCTGCGGATACGCAGTATTTT | CASSYSAADTQYF
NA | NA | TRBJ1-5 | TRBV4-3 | TGCGCCAGCCAGCAGGTGGTCGGAAATCAGCCCCAGCATTTT | CASQQVVGNQPQHF
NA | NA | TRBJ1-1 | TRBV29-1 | TGCAGCGTTGAAGTAGCGAACACTGAAGCTTTCTTT | CSVEVANTEAFF
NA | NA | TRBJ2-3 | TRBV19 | TGTGCCAGTAGTATAGGTCTAACCTCCCTAGTAGATACGCAGTATTTT | CASSIGLTSLVDTQYF
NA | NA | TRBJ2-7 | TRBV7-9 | TGTGCCAGCAGCCCCGAGTCTTTGAGCTCCTACGAGCAGTACTTC | CASSPESLSSYEQYF
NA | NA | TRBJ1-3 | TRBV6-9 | TGTGCCAGCAACCCCCGAGGCCATCGCTCTGGAAACACCATATATTTT | CASNPRGHRSGNTIYF
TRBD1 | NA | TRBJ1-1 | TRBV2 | TGTGCCAGCAAAGCCGGGACAGGGAACACTGAAGCTTTCTTT | CASKAGTGNTEAFF
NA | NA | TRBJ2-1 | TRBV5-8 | TGTGCCAGCAGCCTCGGGGCTTACAATGAGCAGTTCTTC | CASSLGAYNEQFF
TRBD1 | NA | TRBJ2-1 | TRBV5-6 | TGTGCCAGCACCCCCGGGACAGGCATAAGCTCCTACAATGAGCAGTTCTTC | CASTPGTGISSYNEQFF
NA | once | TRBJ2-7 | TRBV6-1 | TGTGCCAGCAGTGAACACCGGCCCGCCGAGCAGTACTTC | CASSEHRPAEQYF
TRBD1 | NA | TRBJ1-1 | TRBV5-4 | TGTGCCAGCAGCTCAGGACAGGGAAGAGGGGCTGAAGCTTTCTTT | CASSSGQGRGAEAFF
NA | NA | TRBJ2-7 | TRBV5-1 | TGCGCCAGCAGCTTGGAAGGGTCCCCTCTCCACGAGCAGTACTTC | CASSLEGSPLHEQYF
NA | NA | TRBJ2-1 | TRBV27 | TGTGCCAGCAGTTTAGGGACACTCCTTACATACAATGAGCAGTTCTTC | CASSLGTLLTYNEQFF
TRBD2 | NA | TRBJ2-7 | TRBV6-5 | TGTGCCAGCAGTTACTCGTGGACTAGCGGATACGAGCAGTACTTC | CASSYSWTSGYEQYF
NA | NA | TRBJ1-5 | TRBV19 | TGTGCCAGTAGAGTACGGTTAAATCAGCCCCAGCATTTT | CASRVRLNQPQHF
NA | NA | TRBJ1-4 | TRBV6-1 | TGTGCCAGCAGTGATTGGCCCGATAATGAAAAACTGTTTTTT | CASSDWPDNEKLFF
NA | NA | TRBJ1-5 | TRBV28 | TGTGCCAGCAGTTCCCCGCACAGGGTCTACAATCAGCCCCAGCATTTT | CASSSPHRVYNQPQHF
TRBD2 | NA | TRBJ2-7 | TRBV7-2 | TGTGCCAGCAGCTCCGAACCGGGACTAGCGGGAGACGAGCAGTACTTC | CASSSEPGLAGDEQYF
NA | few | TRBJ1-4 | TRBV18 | TGTGCCAGCTCACTCTCGAGAGTGGATGAAAAACTGTTTTTT | CASSLSRVDEKLFF
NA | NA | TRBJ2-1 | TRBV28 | TGTGCCAGCAGTTCCCGCCAACTAGGGAACAATGAGCAGTTCTTC | CASSSRQLGNNEQFF
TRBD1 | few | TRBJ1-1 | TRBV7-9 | TGTGCCAGCAGCTTAGCCGGGACAGGTGGTTCGTGGGCTTTCTTT | CASSLAGTGGSWAFF
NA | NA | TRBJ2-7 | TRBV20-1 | TGCAGTGCGCCCGGAGACTACGAGCAGTACTTC | CSAPGDYEQYF
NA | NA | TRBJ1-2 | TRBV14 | TGTGCCAGCAGCCAAGACCGAGGGCATGGCTACACCTTC | CASSQDRGHGYTF
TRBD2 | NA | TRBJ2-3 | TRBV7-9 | TGTGCCAGCAGCTTAGCTAGCGGGAGAGGAGATACGCAGTATTTT | CASSLASGRGDTQYF
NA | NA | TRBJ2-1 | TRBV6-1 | TGTGCCACCGCTCCCACCGGGTTGAGCTACAATGAGCAGTTCTTC | CATAPTGLSYNEQFF
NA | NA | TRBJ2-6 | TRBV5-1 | TGCGCCAGCAGCTTGGGTGCAGGGGTCTCTGGGGCCAACGTCCTGACTTTC | CASSLGAGVSGANVLTF
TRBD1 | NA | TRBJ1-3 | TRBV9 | TGTGCCAGCAGCGCCCAGGGACAGGCGAAAGGAAACACCATATATTTT | CASSAQGQAKGNTIYF
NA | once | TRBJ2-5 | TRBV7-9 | TGTGCCAGCAGCTTAGGGACAATGCAAGAGACCCAGTACTTC | CASSLGTMQETQYF
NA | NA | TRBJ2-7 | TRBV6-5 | TGTGCCACGAAGGAGCTAGGCGGCGAGCAGTACTTC | CATKELGGEQYF
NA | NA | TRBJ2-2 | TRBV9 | TGTGCCAGCAGCCCTACCCCTAGCGAGTACACCGGGGAGCTGTTTTTT | CASSPTPSEYTGELFF
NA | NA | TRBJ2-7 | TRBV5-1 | TGCGCCAGCAGCTTGGGGGGGACCCTTTACGAGCAGTACTTC | CASSLGGTLYEQYF
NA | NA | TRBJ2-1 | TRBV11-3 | TGTGCCAGCAGCTTAGAAGCGGGTATAGGGGGGAATGAGCAGTTCTTC | CASSLEAGIGGNEQFF
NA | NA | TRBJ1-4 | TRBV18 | TGTGCCAGCTCTTCTTCAGGGTATGATGAAAAACTGTTTTTT | CASSSSGYDEKLFF